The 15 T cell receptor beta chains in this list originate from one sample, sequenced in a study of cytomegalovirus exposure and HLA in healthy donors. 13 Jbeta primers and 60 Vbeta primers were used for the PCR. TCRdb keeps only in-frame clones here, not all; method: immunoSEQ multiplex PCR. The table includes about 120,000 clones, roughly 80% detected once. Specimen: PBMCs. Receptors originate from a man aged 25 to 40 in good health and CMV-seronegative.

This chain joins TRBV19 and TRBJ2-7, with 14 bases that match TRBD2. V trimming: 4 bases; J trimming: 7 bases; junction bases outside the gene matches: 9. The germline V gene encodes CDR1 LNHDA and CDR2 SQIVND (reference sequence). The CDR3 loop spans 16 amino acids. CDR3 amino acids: CASSTNLGLAGVEQYF. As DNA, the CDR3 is TGTGCCAGTAGTACCAACCTGGGACTAGCGGGAGTTGAGCAGTACTTC.

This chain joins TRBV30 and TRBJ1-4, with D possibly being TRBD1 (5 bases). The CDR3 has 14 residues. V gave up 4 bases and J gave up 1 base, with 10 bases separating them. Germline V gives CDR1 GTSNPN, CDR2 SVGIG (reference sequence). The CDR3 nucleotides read TGTGCCTGGAACCGACAGTTAACTAATGAAAAACTGTTTTTT. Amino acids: CAWNRQLTNEKLFF. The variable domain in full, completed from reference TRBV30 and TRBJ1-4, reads SQTIHQWPATLVQPVGSPLSLECTVEGTSNPNLYWYRQAAGRGLQLLFYSVGIGQISSEVPQNLSASRPQDRQFILSSKKLLLSDSGFYLCAWNRQLTNEKLFFGSGTQLSVL.

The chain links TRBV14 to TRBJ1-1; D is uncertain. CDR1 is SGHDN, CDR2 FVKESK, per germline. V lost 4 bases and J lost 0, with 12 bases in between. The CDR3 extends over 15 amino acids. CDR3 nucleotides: TGTGCCAGCAGCCCACAAGTGGTTTTGAACACTGAAGCTTTCTTT. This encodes CASSPQVVLNTEAFF.

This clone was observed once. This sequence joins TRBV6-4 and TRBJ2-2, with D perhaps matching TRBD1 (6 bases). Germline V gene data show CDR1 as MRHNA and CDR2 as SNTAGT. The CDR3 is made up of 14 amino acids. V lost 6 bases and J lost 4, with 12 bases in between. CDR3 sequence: CASRQLQGTGELFF. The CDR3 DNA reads TGTGCCAGCAGACAATTACAGGGCACCGGGGAGCTGTTTTTT.

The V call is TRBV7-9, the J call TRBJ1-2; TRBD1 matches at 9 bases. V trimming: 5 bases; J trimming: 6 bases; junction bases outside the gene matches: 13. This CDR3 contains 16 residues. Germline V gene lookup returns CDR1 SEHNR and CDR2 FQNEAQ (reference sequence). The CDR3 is CASSPRRATGGDGYTF. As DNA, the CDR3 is TGTGCCAGCAGCCCCAGGAGGGCGACAGGGGGGGATGGCTACACCTTC.

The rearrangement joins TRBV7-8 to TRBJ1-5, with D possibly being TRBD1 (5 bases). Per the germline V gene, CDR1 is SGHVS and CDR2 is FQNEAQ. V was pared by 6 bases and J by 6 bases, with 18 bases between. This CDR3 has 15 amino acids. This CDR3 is CASSQHQGPSQPQHF. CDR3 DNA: TGTGCCAGCAGTCAACATCAGGGTCCCAGTCAGCCCCAGCATTTT.

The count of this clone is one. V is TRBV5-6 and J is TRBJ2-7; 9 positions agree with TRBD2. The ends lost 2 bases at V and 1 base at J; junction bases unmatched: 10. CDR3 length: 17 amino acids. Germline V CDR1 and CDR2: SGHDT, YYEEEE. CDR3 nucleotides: TGTGCCAGCAGCTTCGTGCCCCTAGCGGGACCTTCCTACGAGCAGTACTTC. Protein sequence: CASSFVPLAGPSYEQYF.

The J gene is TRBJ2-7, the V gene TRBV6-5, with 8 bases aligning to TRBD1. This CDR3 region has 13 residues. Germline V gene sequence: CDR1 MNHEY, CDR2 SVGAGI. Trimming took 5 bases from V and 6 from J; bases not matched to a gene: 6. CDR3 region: CASSRTGWGEQYF. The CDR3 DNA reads TGTGCCAGCAGTCGGACAGGGTGGGGCGAGCAGTACTTC.

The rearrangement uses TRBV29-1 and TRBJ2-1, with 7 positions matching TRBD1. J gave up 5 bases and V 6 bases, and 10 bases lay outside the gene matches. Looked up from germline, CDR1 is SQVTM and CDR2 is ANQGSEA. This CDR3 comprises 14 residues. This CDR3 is CSVTGTLYDNEQFF. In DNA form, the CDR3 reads TGCAGCGTGACAGGGACCCTATACGACAATGAGCAGTTCTTC.

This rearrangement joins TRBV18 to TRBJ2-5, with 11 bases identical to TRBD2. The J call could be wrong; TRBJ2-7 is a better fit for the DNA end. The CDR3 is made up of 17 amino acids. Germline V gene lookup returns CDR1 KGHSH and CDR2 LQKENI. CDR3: CASSPAIGTSGSYEQYF. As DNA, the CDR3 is TGTGCCAGCTCACCGGCAATCGGGACTAGCGGTTCCTACGAGCAGTACTTC.

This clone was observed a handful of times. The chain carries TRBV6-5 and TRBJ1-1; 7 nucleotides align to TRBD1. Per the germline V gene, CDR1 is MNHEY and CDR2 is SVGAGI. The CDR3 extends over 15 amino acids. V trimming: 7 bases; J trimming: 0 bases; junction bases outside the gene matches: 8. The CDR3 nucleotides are TGTGCCAGCACCGACCCGGGACAGATGAACACTGAAGCTTTCTTT. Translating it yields CASTDPGQMNTEAFF.

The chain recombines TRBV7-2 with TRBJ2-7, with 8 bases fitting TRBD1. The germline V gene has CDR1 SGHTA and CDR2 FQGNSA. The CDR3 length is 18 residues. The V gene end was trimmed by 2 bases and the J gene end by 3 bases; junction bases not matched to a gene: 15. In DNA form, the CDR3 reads TGTGCCAGCAGCTTAATCGCAGGGGGCGGAGTGGATTTCTACGAGCAGTACTTC. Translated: CASSLIAGGGVDFYEQYF.

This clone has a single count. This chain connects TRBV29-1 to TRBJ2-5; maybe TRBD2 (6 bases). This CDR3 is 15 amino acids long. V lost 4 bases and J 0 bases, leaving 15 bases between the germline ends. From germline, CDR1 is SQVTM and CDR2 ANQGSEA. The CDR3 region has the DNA TGCAGCGTTGTTTTACGCGGGGAGTACCAAGAGACCCAGTACTTC. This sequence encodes CSVVLRGEYQETQYF.

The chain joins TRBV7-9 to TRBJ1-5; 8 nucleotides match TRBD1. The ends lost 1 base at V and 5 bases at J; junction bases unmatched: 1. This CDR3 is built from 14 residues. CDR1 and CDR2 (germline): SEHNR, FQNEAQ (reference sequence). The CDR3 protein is CASSLGQGHQPQHF. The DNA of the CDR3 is TGTGCCAGCAGCTTAGGACAGGGGCATCAGCCCCAGCATTTT.

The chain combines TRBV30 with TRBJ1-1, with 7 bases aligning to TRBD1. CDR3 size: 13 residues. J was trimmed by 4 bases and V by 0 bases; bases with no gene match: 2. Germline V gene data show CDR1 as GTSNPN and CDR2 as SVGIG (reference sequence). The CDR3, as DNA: TGTGCCTGGAGTGTCTCAGGGGGCACTGAAGCTTTCTTT. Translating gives CAWSVSGGTEAFF.